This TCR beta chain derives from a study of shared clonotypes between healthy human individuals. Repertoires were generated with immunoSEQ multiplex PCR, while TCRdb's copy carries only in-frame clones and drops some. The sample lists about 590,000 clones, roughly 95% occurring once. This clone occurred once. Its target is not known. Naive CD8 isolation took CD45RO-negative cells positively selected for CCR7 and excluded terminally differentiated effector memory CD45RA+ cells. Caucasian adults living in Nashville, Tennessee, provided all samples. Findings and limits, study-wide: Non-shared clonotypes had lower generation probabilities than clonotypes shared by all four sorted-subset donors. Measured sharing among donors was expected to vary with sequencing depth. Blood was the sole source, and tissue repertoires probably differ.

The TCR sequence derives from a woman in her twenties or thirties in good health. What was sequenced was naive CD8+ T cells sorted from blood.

The CDR3 spells CASSGTGVGETQYF. The CDR3 nucleotides are TGTGCCAGCAGCGGAACGGGAGTAGGGGAGACCCAGTACTTC. The chain is built from TRBV5-4 and TRBJ2-5, with D possibly being TRBD2 (6 bases). With 4 bases removed from V and 5 bases from J, the gap between germline ends came to 15 bases. Germline-derived CDR1 and CDR2 are SGHNT and YYREEE (reference sequence). The CDR3 has 14 amino acids.